This T cell receptor beta chain appears in the sequencing data of a study of OX40 agonist ivuxolimab in advanced cancers. With regard to the full study: Ivuxolimab was an agonistic, fully human IgG2 monoclonal antibody directed against OX40 (CD134), a costimulatory receptor. Intravenous ivuxolimab was administered to patients every 2 weeks at six dose levels: 0.01, 0.1, 0.3, 1.5, 3 and 10 mg/kg. Of the 50 or so patients in dose escalation, some 19 had hepatocellular carcinoma, some 15 had melanoma, 9 had renal cell carcinoma and 9 had head and neck cancer. A male proportion of 75% to 85% and a mean age of 60 years, ranging from 23 to 79, were recorded for the dose-escalation cohort. Prior anti-PD-1, anti-PD-L1 or anti-CTLA-4 therapy was permitted, and approximately 39% of dose-escalation patients had received checkpoint inhibitors. Three dose-escalation patients achieved partial responses, one with hepatocellular carcinoma and two with cutaneous melanoma. Peripheral TCRbeta sequencing was intended to test whether TCR sequence diversity was altered and clonal T-cell expansion was caused by ivuxolimab. The paper describes the monotherapy dose-escalation part (N of about 54 patients) of the phase I trial of ivuxolimab.

Genomic DNA was extracted from sorted cells for sequencing of the TCRbeta CDR3 region. The immunoSEQ Assay was used to sequence the TCRbeta CDR3 regions. Here the immuneACCESS table is served through TCRdb, limited to in-frame sequences with V and J called. Missing clones are a known gap in these copies; in checked studies unresolved V genes cover under half, and the rest lacks a known reason. Within this sample are approximately 65,000 clones, with roughly 91% of them counted one time only. Of the sample, 0.38% is held by the ten largest clones. The trial excluded patients who had a history of autoimmune disease or were on systemic immunosuppression. In every dose cohort, peripheral blood was drawn for TCR sequencing at baseline, cycle 4 day 1, and cycle 7 day 1. Samples came from an open-label, multicenter, first-in-human phase I dose-escalation trial of ivuxolimab. The trial enrolled adults with locally advanced or metastatic head and neck squamous cell, hepatocellular, melanoma or renal cell carcinoma. Before TCR sequencing, CD4+ T cells and CD8+ T cells were sorted from peripheral blood as separate populations.

CDR1 and CDR2, looked up from the germline V gene (reference sequence), are SEHNR and FQNEAQ. V is pared back by 2 bases and J by 3 bases, with 25 bases lying between the germline termini. There are 19 amino acids in the CDR3, from cysteine to phenylalanine inclusive. The sequence is cut down to CDR3 DNA, 57 bases in frame from base 1. Paper-wide results and their limitations: At doses from 0.1 to 3.0 mg/kg, clonal expansion was seen in both CD4+ and CD8+ blood T cells between baseline and week 6. Low levels of normalized T-cell clonal expansion were also seen in some patients who did not respond. In partial responders in the 0.1-3.0 mg/kg groups, normalized peripheral clonal expansion was found to be among the lowest, especially among CD8+ T cells. On average, CD8+ T cells showed more expanded clones than CD4+ T cells after ivuxolimab. The antigen specificity of the clonally expanded peripheral T cells was not determined.

A word on this clone: The clone's antigen remains unknown. The record has no base qualities; no much larger clone is one base away.

The receptor was derived from an adult with an advanced solid tumor such as melanoma, head and neck, liver or kidney cancer. Sequences were derived from CD4+ or CD8+ T cells sorted from blood, sampled in a trial of the OX40 agonist ivuxolimab. The sequence links TRBV7-9 to TRBJ1-2; perhaps TRBD1 is the D gene, with 5 bases matching. Here the CDR3 is given as CASSLKMAGHRESHYGYTF. The DNA sequence is TGTGCCAGCAGCTTAAAGATGGCGGGGCACCGTGAGTCCCACTATGGCTACACCTTC.